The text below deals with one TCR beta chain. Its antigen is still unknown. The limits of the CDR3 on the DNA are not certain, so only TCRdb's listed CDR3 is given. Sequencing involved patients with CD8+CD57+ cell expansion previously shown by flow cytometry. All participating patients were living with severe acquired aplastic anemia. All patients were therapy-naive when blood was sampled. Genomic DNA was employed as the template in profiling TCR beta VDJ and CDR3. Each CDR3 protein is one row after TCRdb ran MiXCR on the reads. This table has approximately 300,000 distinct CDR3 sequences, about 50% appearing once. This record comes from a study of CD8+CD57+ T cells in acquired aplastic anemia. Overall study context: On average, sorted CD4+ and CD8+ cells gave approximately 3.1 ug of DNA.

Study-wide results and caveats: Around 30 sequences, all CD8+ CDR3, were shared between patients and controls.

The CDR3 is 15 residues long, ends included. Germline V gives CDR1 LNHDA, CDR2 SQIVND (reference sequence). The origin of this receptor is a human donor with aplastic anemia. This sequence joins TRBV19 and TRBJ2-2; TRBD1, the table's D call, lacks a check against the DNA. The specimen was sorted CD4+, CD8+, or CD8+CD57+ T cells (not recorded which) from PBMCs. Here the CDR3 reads CASNVGTGSTGEPLF.